A selection of T cell receptor beta chains follows, all from one sample in a study of blood T cell repertoires in COVID-19. Here immunoSEQ multiplex PCR was the method, and the copy in TCRdb shows in-frame clones only, minus some. Of 350,000 to 450,000 clones in the sample, 75% to 90% were seen once. The sequenced material came from PBMCs or T cells enriched from blood (not recorded which). Source of these receptors: a man younger than 40 who had recovered from COVID-19. Each CDR3 is given with its conserved first and last residue. D genes are given only for firm matches. Clone size is not always given. Where it is, it says once, few, many or a class for expanded clones.

CDR3,DNA,V,D,size,J
CASGSLIELPQHF,TGTGCTAGTGGTTCGCTAATCGAATTGCCCCAGCATTTT,TRBV12-5,.,.,TRBJ1-5
CASSPLEGVNPDTQYF,TGTGCCAGCTCGCCCTTGGAGGGTGTGAACCCAGATACGCAGTATTTT,TRBV18,.,.,TRBJ2-3
CASSSRQESNQPQHF,TGTGCCAGCAGTTCCAGACAGGAGAGCAATCAGCCCCAGCATTTT,TRBV28,.,.,TRBJ1-5
CASSPTGVKLDEQFF,TGTGCCAGCAGCCCGACAGGGGTAAAATTGGATGAGCAGTTCTTC,TRBV11-2,TRBD1,.,TRBJ2-1
CASSLRQGVSYEQYF,TGTGCCAGCAGTTTGCGACAGGGGGTTTCCTACGAGCAGTACTTC,TRBV28,TRBD1,.,TRBJ2-7
CASSSGSGRSSYNEQFF,TGTGCCAGCAGCTCCGGGAGCGGACGAAGCTCCTACAATGAGCAGTTCTTC,TRBV11-3,.,.,TRBJ2-1
CASSRGLAGGADNEQFF,TGTGCCAGCTCACGAGGACTAGCGGGAGGAGCGGACAATGAGCAGTTCTTC,TRBV18,TRBD2,.,TRBJ2-1
CASSQATGITNEKLFF,TGCGCCAGCAGCCAAGCGACAGGTATAACTAATGAAAAACTGTTTTTT,TRBV4-1,.,.,TRBJ1-4
CASSFTTYNEQFF,TGCGCCAGCAGTTTTACAACCTACAATGAGCAGTTCTTC,TRBV5-1,.,.,TRBJ2-1
CASSQVIAGVAEQYF,TGCGCCAGCAGCCAAGTGATAGCGGGAGTAGCCGAGCAGTACTTC,TRBV4-1,TRBD2,.,TRBJ2-7
CASSFGTTVNTEAFF,TGTGCCAGCAGCTTCGGGACAACGGTGAACACTGAAGCTTTCTTT,TRBV11-2,.,many,TRBJ1-1
CASRKLESSYNEQFF,TGTGCCAGCAGAAAACTTGAGAGCTCCTACAATGAGCAGTTCTTC,TRBV6-6,.,.,TRBJ2-1
CASSLWQAMNSPLHF,TGTGCCAGCAGCTTGTGGCAGGCGATGAATTCACCCCTCCACTTT,TRBV5-6,.,.,TRBJ1-6
CASSLGEVIGELFF,TGTGCCAGCAGCTTAGGCGAGGTGATCGGGGAGCTGTTTTTT,TRBV11-2,.,.,TRBJ2-2
CASRPDRGLPYTF,TGTGCCAGCAGGCCAGACAGGGGGCTTCCCTACACCTTC,TRBV6-5,TRBD1,.,TRBJ1-2
CASSSGLAGVGADTQYF,TGCGCCAGCAGCTCCGGACTAGCGGGAGTGGGCGCAGATACGCAGTATTTT,TRBV5-1,TRBD2,.,TRBJ2-3
CASSTGQGGNQPQHF,TGTGCCAGCAGCACCGGACAGGGGGGGAATCAGCCCCAGCATTTT,TRBV7-8,TRBD1,.,TRBJ1-5
CASSASGSLALETQYF,TGTGCCAGCAGCGCTAGCGGGAGCCTCGCGTTAGAGACCCAGTACTTC,TRBV9,TRBD2,once,TRBJ2-5
CASSQGGQRLWNEQFF,TGTGCCAGCAGCCAAGGGGGACAGCGACTTTGGAATGAGCAGTTCTTC,TRBV14,TRBD1,.,TRBJ2-1
CASSPSARRSYNEQFF,TGTGCCAGTAGTCCCAGCGCACGCCGTTCCTACAATGAGCAGTTCTTC,TRBV19,.,.,TRBJ2-1
CASSTGTALDEQYF,TGTGCCAGCAGTACCGGGACAGCCCTCGACGAGCAGTACTTC,TRBV6-5,TRBD1,.,TRBJ2-7
CASSIGQGMNTEAFF,TGTGCCAGTAGTATAGGACAGGGGATGAACACTGAAGCTTTCTTT,TRBV19,TRBD1,.,TRBJ1-1
CASSQDFGLGDTQYF,TGTGCCAGCAGCCAAGATTTTGGACTAGGAGATACGCAGTATTTT,TRBV4-2,TRBD2,.,TRBJ2-3
CASSPGTQNTEAFF,TGTGCCAGCTCACCAGGGACTCAAAACACTGAAGCTTTCTTT,TRBV18,.,.,TRBJ1-1
CASSLGRQGAAGYTF,TGTGCCAGCAGCTTAGGGCGACAGGGGGCAGCTGGCTACACCTTC,TRBV11-2,TRBD1,.,TRBJ1-2
CASRDNHWGPMNEQFF,TGTGCCAGCAGGGACAACCATTGGGGGCCCATGAATGAGCAGTTCTTC,TRBV28,.,.,TRBJ2-1
CASSSELAGLAKNIQYF,TGTGCCAGCAGCTCAGAATTAGCGGGACTAGCCAAAAACATTCAGTACTTC,TRBV7-8,TRBD2,.,TRBJ2-4
CASSFSPGTSGFVNEQFF,TGTGCCAGCAGTTTCAGTCCCGGAACTAGCGGGTTTGTCAATGAGCAGTTCTTC,TRBV27,TRBD2,.,TRBJ2-1
CASSVGQGASEKLFF,TGTGCCAGCAGCGTCGGACAGGGGGCGAGTGAAAAACTGTTTTTT,TRBV7-8,TRBD1,.,TRBJ1-4
CASSTGQGRQPQHF,TGTGCCAGCAGTACGGGACAGGGTCGTCAGCCCCAGCATTTT,TRBV28,TRBD1,.,TRBJ1-5
CATSVAGMYNEQFF,TGTGCCACCAGTGTAGCGGGAATGTACAATGAGCAGTTCTTC,TRBV24-1,TRBD2,.,TRBJ2-1